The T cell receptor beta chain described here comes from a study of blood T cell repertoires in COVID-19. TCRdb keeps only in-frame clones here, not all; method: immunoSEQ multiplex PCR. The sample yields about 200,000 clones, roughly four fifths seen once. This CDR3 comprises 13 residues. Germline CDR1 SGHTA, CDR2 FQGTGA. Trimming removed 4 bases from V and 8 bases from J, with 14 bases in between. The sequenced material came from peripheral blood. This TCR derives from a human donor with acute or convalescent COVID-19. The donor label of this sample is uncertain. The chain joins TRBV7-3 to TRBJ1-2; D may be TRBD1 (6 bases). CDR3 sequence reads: CASSSNPGGGYTF. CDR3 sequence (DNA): TGTGCCAGCAGCTCTAATCCTGGGGGCGGCTACACCTTC.